This TCR beta chain was sequenced during a study of CD8 T cells in ankylosing spondylitis. Study outcomes and limitations: Some motif variants had been reported before (in reactive arthritis synovial fluid and blood). Made up of eight or nine highly homologous variants, a TCR beta motif appeared characteristic of ankylosing spondylitis blood. Disease-linked clones were CD8+ and relatively rare in peripheral blood.

Quantitative 5'-RACE with molecular barcodes produced the TCR beta libraries. TCRdb processed the 5' RACE reads anew with MiXCR; each CDR3 protein has one entry. The profile shows tens of thousands of distinct CDR3 sequences, roughly 11% of them singletons. This clonotype was seen at least ten times. Its antigen is still unknown. The clonotype originates from a male donor with ankylosing spondylitis or in good health (not recorded which). Sequenced input: blood, either unsorted or a sorted T cell fraction (not recorded which).

CDR3 in amino acids: CASSYGTTNSPLHF. The CDR3 coding sequence is TGTGCCAGCAGTTACGGGACGACAAATTCACCCCTCCACTTT. The rearrangement uses TRBV6-5 and TRBJ1-6; a possible D gene is TRBD1 (5 bases). Trimming removed 2 bases from V and 7 bases from J, with 9 bases in between. This CDR3 is 14 amino acids long. Germline lookup yields CDR1 MNHEY and CDR2 SVGAGI.